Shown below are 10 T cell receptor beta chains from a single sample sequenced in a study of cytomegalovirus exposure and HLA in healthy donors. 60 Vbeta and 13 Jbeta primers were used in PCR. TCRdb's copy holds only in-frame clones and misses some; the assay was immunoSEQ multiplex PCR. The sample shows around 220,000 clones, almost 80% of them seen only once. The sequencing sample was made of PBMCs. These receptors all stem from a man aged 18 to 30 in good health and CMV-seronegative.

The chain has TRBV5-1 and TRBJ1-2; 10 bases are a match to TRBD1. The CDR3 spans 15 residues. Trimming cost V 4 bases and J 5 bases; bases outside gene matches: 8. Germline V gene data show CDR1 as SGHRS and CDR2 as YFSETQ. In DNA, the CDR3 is TGCGCCAGCAGCCTTACTGGGACAGGGGATTATGGCTACACCTTC. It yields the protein CASSLTGTGDYGYTF.

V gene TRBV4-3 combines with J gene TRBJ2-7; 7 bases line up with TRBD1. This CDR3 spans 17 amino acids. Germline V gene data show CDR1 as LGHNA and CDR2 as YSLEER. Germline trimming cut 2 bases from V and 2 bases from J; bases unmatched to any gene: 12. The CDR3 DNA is TGCGCCAGCAGCCAACTTCTACGGACAGGAACGACCTACGAGCAGTACTTC. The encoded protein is CASSQLLRTGTTYEQYF.

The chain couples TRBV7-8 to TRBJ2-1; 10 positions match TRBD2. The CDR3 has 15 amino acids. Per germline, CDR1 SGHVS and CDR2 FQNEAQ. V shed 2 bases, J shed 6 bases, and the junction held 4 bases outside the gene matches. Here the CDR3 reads CASSLKRLAGNEQFF. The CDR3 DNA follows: TGTGCCAGCAGCTTAAAGAGACTAGCGGGCAATGAGCAGTTCTTC.

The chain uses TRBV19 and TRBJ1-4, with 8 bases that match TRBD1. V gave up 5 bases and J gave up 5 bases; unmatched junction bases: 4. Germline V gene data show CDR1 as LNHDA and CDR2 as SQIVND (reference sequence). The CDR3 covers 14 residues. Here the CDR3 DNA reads TGTGCCAGTAGTTTGACAGGGGTCAATGAAAAACTGTTTTTT. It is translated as CASSLTGVNEKLFF.

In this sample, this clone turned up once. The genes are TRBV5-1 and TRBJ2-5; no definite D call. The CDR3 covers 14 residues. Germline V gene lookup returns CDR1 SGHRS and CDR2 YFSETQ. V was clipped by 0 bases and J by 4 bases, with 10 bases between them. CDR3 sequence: CASSLGAVRETQYF. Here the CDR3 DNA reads TGCGCCAGCAGCTTGGGTGCAGTAAGAGAGACCCAGTACTTC.

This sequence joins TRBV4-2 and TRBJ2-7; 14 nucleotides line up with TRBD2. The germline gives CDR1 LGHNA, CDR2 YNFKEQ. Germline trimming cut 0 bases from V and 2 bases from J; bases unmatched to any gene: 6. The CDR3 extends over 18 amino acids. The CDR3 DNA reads TGTGCCAGCAGCCAAGATCAGGGACTAGCGGGAGCTCCCTACGAGCAGTACTTC. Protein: CASSQDQGLAGAPYEQYF.

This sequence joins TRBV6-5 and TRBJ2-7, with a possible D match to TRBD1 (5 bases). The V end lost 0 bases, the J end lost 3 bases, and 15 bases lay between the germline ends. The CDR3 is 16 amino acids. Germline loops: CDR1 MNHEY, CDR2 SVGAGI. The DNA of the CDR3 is TGTGCCAGCAGTTACTCGAAAGCAGGGTGGAACTACGAGCAGTACTTC. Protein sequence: CASSYSKAGWNYEQYF.

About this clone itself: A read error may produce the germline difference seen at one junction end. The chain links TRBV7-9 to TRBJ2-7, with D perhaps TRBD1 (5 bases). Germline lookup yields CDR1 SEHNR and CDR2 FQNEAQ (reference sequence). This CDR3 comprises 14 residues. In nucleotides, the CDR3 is TGTTCCAGCAGCATGAGACAGACAGCCTACGAGCAGTACTTC. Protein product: CSSSMRQTAYEQYF.

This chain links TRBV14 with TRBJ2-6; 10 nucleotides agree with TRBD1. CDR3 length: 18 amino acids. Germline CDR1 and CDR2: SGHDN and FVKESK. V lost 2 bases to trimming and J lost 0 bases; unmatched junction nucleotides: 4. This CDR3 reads CASSQRTGGISGANVLTF. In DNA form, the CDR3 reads TGTGCCAGCAGCCAAAGGACAGGGGGGATCTCTGGGGCCAACGTCCTGACTTTC.

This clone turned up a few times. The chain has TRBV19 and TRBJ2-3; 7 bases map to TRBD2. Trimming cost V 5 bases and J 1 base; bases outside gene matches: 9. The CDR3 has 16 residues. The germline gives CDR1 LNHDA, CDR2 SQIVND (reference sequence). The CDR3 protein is CASSFLGGIGTDTQYF. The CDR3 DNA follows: TGTGCCAGTAGTTTTCTCGGGGGGATCGGCACAGATACGCAGTATTTT.